This entry is about one T cell receptor (beta chain). This record comes from a study of blood T cell repertoires in COVID-19. The CDR3 length is 16 residues. Germline V gives CDR1 SGHRS, CDR2 YFSETQ. Trimming at V came to 3 bases and at J to 6 bases, leaving 7 bases not matched to a gene. The repertoire was sequenced with immunoSEQ multiplex PCR; TCRdb's copy has only in-frame clones and lacks some. The sample has under 300,000 clones; roughly 90% are singletons. Source material: peripheral blood. The clonotype was recovered from a woman aged 25 to 39 with active or convalescent COVID-19. The chain employs TRBV5-1 and TRBJ2-3, with 13 bases identical to TRBD2. The CDR3 loop reads CASSWTSGGLMDTQYF. As DNA, the CDR3 is TGCGCCAGCAGCTGGACTAGCGGGGGCCTAATGGATACGCAGTATTTT. The complete variable domain, with remaining parts taken from reference TRBV5-1 and TRBJ2-3, reads KAGVTQTPRYLIKTRGQQVTLSCSPISGHRSVSWYQQTPGQGLQFLFEYFSETQRNKGNFPGRFSGRQFSNSRSEMNVSTLELGDSALYLCASSWTSGGLMDTQYFGPGTRLTVL.